The 17 T cell receptor beta chains given below trace back to one sample, sequenced in a study of blood T cell repertoires in COVID-19. TCRdb's copy holds only in-frame clones and misses some; the assay was immunoSEQ multiplex PCR. This repertoire shows 45,000 to 70,000 clones, 65% to 85% found once; its top ten account for 7.2%. What was sequenced was peripheral blood. The receptors shown here come from a man aged 55-75 years with acute or convalescent COVID-19.

V gene TRBV28 combines with J gene TRBJ2-7, with TRBD1 matching over 9 bases. V was clipped by 6 bases and J by 6 bases; unmatched bases: 9. This CDR3 is 14 amino acids long. Germline V gene data show CDR1 as MDHEN and CDR2 as SYDVKM. The CDR3 bases are TGTGCCAGCAGCCCAGGGGGGACAGGGCCCGAGCAGTACTTC. This gives the protein CASSPGGTGPEQYF.

The rearrangement uses TRBV12-3 or TRBV12-4 and TRBJ1-5, with TRBD1 as a possible D gene (6 bases). CDR3 length: 13 amino acids. Trimming removed 2 bases from V and 7 bases from J, with 9 bases in between. DNA of the CDR3: TGTGCCAGCAGTTTAAATGGACAGCAGCCCCAGCATTTT. This codes for CASSLNGQQPQHF.

The V call is TRBV3-1 (or the pseudogene TRBV3-2), the J call TRBJ2-5, with TRBD2 matching over 9 bases. There are 16 residues in the CDR3. V lost 4 bases and J lost 5; bases outside the gene matches: 11. CDR1 and CDR2 (germline): LGHDT, YNNKEL (reference sequence). In DNA form, the CDR3 reads TGTGCCAGCAGCCTCCCGGGGCGGGGGGGCCGTGAGACCCAGTACTTC. Amino acids: CASSLPGRGGRETQYF.

The count of this clone is one. The CDR3 reads CASRLQGARSEKLFF. The CDR3 DNA reads as TGTGCCAGTAGATTACAGGGGGCGCGGAGTGAAAAACTGTTTTTT. This chain connects TRBV19 to TRBJ1-4; 9 bases agree with TRBD1. Trimming took 6 bases from V and 7 from J; bases not matched to a gene: 9. Germline values: CDR1 LNHDA, CDR2 SQIVND (reference sequence). The CDR3 has 15 amino acids.

The J gene is TRBJ2-3, the V gene TRBV10-3, with TRBD1 as a possible D gene (5 bases). V lost 6 bases and J 6 bases, leaving 16 bases between the germline ends. Per the germline V gene, CDR1 is ENHRY and CDR2 is SYGVKD. There are 14 residues in the CDR3. Here the CDR3 DNA reads TGTGCCATCAGCAAAGGGGCCGATTCTGATACGCAGTATTTT. Translated: CAISKGADSDTQYF.

This clone is large in the sample. The chain combines TRBV19 with TRBJ1-5, with a tentative D call TRBD1 (6 bases). Trimming took off 5 bases at V and 7 bases at J, with 18 bases between the two ends. The CDR3 runs 15 residues. Per the germline V gene, CDR1 is LNHDA and CDR2 is SQIVND (reference sequence). The CDR3 nucleotides read TGTGCCAGTAGTCCCTTCGCAGGGGAGAAGCAGCCCCAGCATTTT. It is translated as CASSPFAGEKQPQHF.

The chain is built from TRBV15 and TRBJ1-5; 8 bases line up with TRBD1. Germline V gives CDR1 LNHNV, CDR2 YYDKDF (reference sequence). This CDR3 region has 16 residues. Trimming at V came to 1 base and at J to 5 bases, leaving 7 bases not matched to a gene. The CDR3 sequence is CATSRGMDREDQPQHF. Written as DNA, the CDR3 is TGTGCCACCAGCAGAGGGATGGACAGGGAAGATCAGCCCCAGCATTTT.

The chain uses TRBV18 and TRBJ1-1, with D perhaps matching TRBD1 (6 bases). Trimming shortened V by 6 bases and J by 4 bases, and 18 bases separated the two germline ends. In germline, CDR1 is KGHSH, CDR2 LQKENI. The CDR3 spans 15 residues. CDR3 DNA sequence: TGTGCCAGCTCCCCCAGGGGAGACTCCAGCACTGAAGCTTTCTTT. This encodes CASSPRGDSSTEAFF.

This chain uses TRBV5-1 with TRBJ2-1; 8 bases map to TRBD2. The CDR3 extends over 14 amino acids. Germline-derived CDR1 and CDR2 are SGHRS and YFSETQ. Trimming at V came to 2 bases and at J to 7 bases, leaving 5 bases not matched to a gene. The chain's CDR3 is CASSFSGAMNEQFF. CDR3 nucleotides: TGCGCCAGCAGCTTTAGCGGGGCTATGAATGAGCAGTTCTTC.

In this sample, this clone turned up once. The chain is built from TRBV7-9 and TRBJ2-3; 9 nucleotides align to TRBD2. V trimming: 1 base; J trimming: 5 bases; junction bases outside the gene matches: 1. The germline V gene has CDR1 SEHNR and CDR2 FQNEAQ (reference sequence). The CDR3 length is 14 residues. In DNA, the CDR3 is TGTGCCAGCAGCTTAGTAGCGGGGGTAGATACGCAGTATTTT. This translates into CASSLVAGVDTQYF.

This clone showed up just a few times. The chain is built from TRBV16 and TRBJ1-3, with D maybe TRBD1 (6 bases). The germline CDR1 and CDR2 sequences are KGHSY and FQNENV. This CDR3 is built from 15 residues. V lost 2 bases and J 2 bases, leaving 10 bases between the germline ends. CDR3 region: CASSQRGTAGNTIYF. Here the CDR3 DNA reads TGTGCCAGCAGCCAAAGGGGGACCGCTGGAAACACCATATATTTT. Complete variable domain (other parts from reference TRBV16 and TRBJ1-3): GEEVAQTPKHLVRGEGQKAKLYCAPIKGHSYVFWYQQVLKNEFKFLISFQNENVFDETGMPKERFSAKCLPNSPCSLEIQATKLEDSAVYFCASSQRGTAGNTIYFGEGSWLTVV.

The chain links TRBV3-1 (or the pseudogene TRBV3-2) to TRBJ1-6; no firm D call. V was cut by 4 bases and J by 7 bases, with 8 bases left in between. Germline V lookup: CDR1 LGHDT, CDR2 YNNKEL (reference sequence). The CDR3 is 13 amino acids. CDR3 sequence (DNA): TGTGCCAGCAGCCGGGCCGGCAATTCACCCCTCCACTTT. Translating gives CASSRAGNSPLHF.

This clone showed up just a few times. The genes are TRBV24-1 and TRBJ1-2, with no clear D. The germline gives CDR1 KGHDR, CDR2 SFDVKD. V dropped 3 bases and J dropped 7 bases, with 5 bases sitting between them. This CDR3 contains 11 residues. CDR3 nucleotides: TGTGCCACCAGTGATGGAGCTGGCTACACCTTC. Amino acid sequence: CATSDGAGYTF.

The V call is TRBV27, the J call TRBJ1-5; 7 bases align to TRBD1. V was clipped by 0 bases and J by 6 bases; unmatched bases: 2. The germline gives CDR1 MNHEY, CDR2 SMNVEV (reference sequence). The CDR3 is 14 amino acids. The CDR3 protein is CASSLSPGGQPQHF. In nucleotides, the CDR3 is TGTGCCAGCAGTTTATCTCCAGGGGGTCAGCCCCAGCATTTT.

The chain uses TRBV5-4 and TRBJ2-3; 11 bases agree with TRBD1. Germline V gene sequence: CDR1 SGHNT, CDR2 YYREEE (reference sequence). This CDR3 contains 15 residues. Trimming removed 3 bases from V and 2 bases from J; junction bases left unmatched: 2. The CDR3 nucleotides read TGTGCCAGCAGCTGGGGACAGGGGGACACAGATACGCAGTATTTT. Its protein product is CASSWGQGDTDTQYF. The variable domain in full, with the rest retrieved from reference TRBV5-4 and TRBJ2-3, is ETGVTQSPTHLIKTRGQQVTLRCSSQSGHNTVSWYQQALGQGPQFIFQYYREEENGRGNFPPRFSGLQFPNYSSELNVNALELDDSALYLCASSWGQGDTDTQYFGPGTRLTVL.

This clone has only one observation. This chain joins TRBV2 and TRBJ1-2; 10 nucleotides agree with TRBD1. Per the germline V gene, CDR1 is SNHLY and CDR2 is FYNNEI. The CDR3 consists of 15 residues. V dropped 5 bases and J dropped 2; count of bases not matched to a gene: 5. For the CDR3, the DNA is TGTGCCAGCAGTAGAAGGACAGGGGGGAACTATGGCTACACCTTC. This gives the protein CASSRRTGGNYGYTF. The variable domain in full, with the rest retrieved from reference TRBV2 and TRBJ1-2, is EPEVTQTPSHQVTQMGQEVILRCVPISNHLYFYWYRQILGQKVEFLVSFYNNEISEKSEIFDDQFSVERPDGSNFTLKIRSTKLEDSAMYFCASSRRTGGNYGYTFGSGTRLTVV.

The chain uses TRBV18 and TRBJ2-3, with D possibly being TRBD2 (5 bases). Germline V gene data show CDR1 as KGHSH and CDR2 as LQKENI. The V gene lost 2 bases and the J gene lost 1 base, with 13 bases spanning the gap. The CDR3 has 16 residues. Here the CDR3 reads CASSPLASRGTDTQYF. The CDR3 coding sequence is TGTGCCAGCTCACCATTGGCTAGCCGGGGCACAGATACGCAGTATTTT.